The T cell receptor (beta chain) described here comes from a study of CD8 T cell repertoires and HIV-1 epitope variants. On the study more broadly: Separate wells received one of Twenty-five Gag or Nef variant peptides. 1M T cells were kept uncultured as a baseline.

Produced via immunoSEQ multiplex PCR; TCRdb's table is partial and in-frame only. In the table there are approximately 4,500 clones, less than 80% of which are singletons. CDR1 and CDR2 from the germline V gene are LNHDA and SQIVND (reference sequence). V was clipped by 4 bases and J by 0 bases, with 7 bases between them. This CDR3 spans 13 amino acids. General observations from the study: The TAALDMSHF plasma variant had no responses, unlike KF9 (about five clonotypes) and HW9 (one).

Comment on this clone: Its antigen remains unknown.

The sample comprised cultured CD8+ T cells derived from PBMCs. The rearrangement uses TRBV19 and TRBJ2-7; D ambiguous. The sequence derives from a male donor with HIV. The CDR3 DNA sequence: TGTGCCAGTAGTACGGACGGCTCCTACGAGCAGTACTTC. It codes for CASSTDGSYEQYF.